Described below is a single T cell receptor beta chain sequence and its context. The target antigen is unknown. There are 19 residues in the CDR3. The V gene's germline CDR1 is MNHEY and CDR2 SMNVEV (reference sequence). The V and J ends lost 2 bases and 0 bases respectively, with 17 bases between them. Here immunoSEQ multiplex PCR was the method, and the copy in TCRdb shows in-frame clones only, minus some. The table lists some 200,000 clones, roughly 90% of them singletons. These data originate in a study of T cell responses to AZD1222 COVID-19 vaccine. The study's findings and limits: Most donors were white British, females outnumbered males, and clonal diversity was possibly underestimated. Breadth and depth of Spike-specific TCRs rose after two AZD1222 doses. Samples come after the peak T cell response, not at day 14.

This TCR was recovered from an adult who received the AZD1222 COVID-19 vaccine. The sequencing here drew on peripheral blood, taken 28 days after the second AZD1222 dose. The chain recombines TRBV27 with TRBJ1-6; D remains ambiguous. The CDR3 protein is CASSLKSGPVSSYNSPLHF. CDR3 nucleotides: TGTGCCAGCAGTTTAAAATCAGGTCCCGTCAGCTCCTATAATTCACCCCTCCACTTT.